Listed here is a single TCR beta chain. Possible read error: a much larger clone is one base away. TCRdb re-called the 5' RACE reads with MiXCR, one entry per CDR3 protein. The table records 10,000 to 15,000 distinct CDR3 sequences, roughly a quarter of them present only once. This CDR3 is 16 amino acids long. Trimming shortened V by 5 bases and J by 2 bases, and 17 bases separated the two germline ends. The germline gives CDR1 MNHNS, CDR2 SASEGT. Input material: naive CD4+ T cells sorted from blood. Subset given: naive CD4+ T cells, CD4+CD45RA+CD25-. The genes are TRBV6-1 and TRBJ2-3; D is possibly TRBD1 or TRBD2 (5 bases each). This receptor was obtained from a female donor with breast cancer. The CDR3 region has the DNA TGTGCCAGCAGTCCGAGGGGCCTCCACCTCACAGATACGCAGTATTTT. Its translation: CASSPRGLHLTDTQYF.